A single sample is the source of the 28 T cell receptor beta chains below, sequenced in a study of T-cell memory formation after mild COVID-19 (dated by TCRdb to the early 2020s). Preparation of the library involved 5' RACE. For sequencing, an Illumina NovaSeq 6000 was employed. TCRdb reanalyzed the raw reads on its own, using fastp at Q25 for trimming and MiXCR for clone calling, and kept in-frame beta chains. Rows with a matching CDR3 protein are joined into one entry that keeps the most common DNA and genes. This sample gives under 250,000 distinct CDR3 sequences in total; roughly 15% of them show up just once. The ten largest account for 2% to 2.5% of the sample. Material for sequencing was PBMCs or a T cell subset sorted from them (not recorded which). The receptor set was obtained from an adult woman who had mild COVID-19 (a few samples of this study predate the infection). The sample titles of this study are shuffled in the database, so cell type and time point are left out; the donor was told from shared clones.

For the CDR3, the DNA is TGTGCCAGCAGTGACTCTCCGGGACACAGCCTCCCAATTAGCTCTGGGGCCAACGTCCTGACTTTC. Residues: CASSDSPGHSLPISSGANVLTF. This rearrangement joins TRBV25-1 to TRBJ2-6, with a tentative D call TRBD1 (6 bases). The CDR3 spans 22 residues. The ends were cut back, 3 bases at V and 0 bases at J, with 27 bases in the middle. Germline CDR1 and CDR2: MGHDK and SYGVNS.

This clonotype was counted only a few times. V and J are TRBV12-3 or TRBV12-4 and TRBJ2-1; 10 bases are shared with TRBD2. The CDR3 consists of 16 residues. V trimming: 5 bases; J trimming: 7 bases; junction bases outside the gene matches: 11. This chain's CDR3 is CASSPVGAGGMNEQFF. The CDR3 bases are TGTGCCAGCAGTCCTGTTGGAGCGGGAGGGATGAATGAGCAGTTCTTC.

The chain uses TRBV21-1 and TRBJ2-7; no check of the table's D call, TRBD2, against the DNA was made. TRBV21-1 is a known pseudogene. There are 17 residues in the CDR3. The CDR3 bases are TGTGCCAGCAGCAAAGATGGGGGCGGGACTAAGTCCTACGAGCAGTACTTC. Translated: CASSKDGGGTKSYEQYF.

This clonotype was counted a few times. The rearrangement uses TRBV20-1 and TRBJ2-3; maybe TRBD1 (6 bases). Germline CDR1 DFQATT, CDR2 SNEGSKA (reference sequence). The CDR3 sequence is 15 residues long. With 0 bases removed from V and 1 base from J, the gap between germline ends came to 11 bases. The CDR3 DNA reads as TGCAGTGCTAGAGATTCGTACAGGGGCACAGATACGCAGTATTTT. This gives the protein CSARDSYRGTDTQYF.

The genes are TRBV6-2 or TRBV6-3 and TRBJ2-7, with D hard to call. Trimming pared 7 bases from V and 6 bases from J, leaving 16 bases between. The CDR3 extends over 13 amino acids. Germline assignment: CDR1 MNHEY and CDR2 SVGEGT. As DNA, the CDR3 is TGTGCCAGCACTGACACGGCAGCCTCCGAGCAGTACTTC. This translates into CASTDTAASEQYF.

A few counts support this clonotype. The V call is TRBV18, the J call TRBJ1-1; unclear D gene. The CDR3 loop spans 14 amino acids. The V end lost 3 bases, the J end lost 5 bases, and 13 bases lay between the germline ends. Germline loops: CDR1 KGHSH, CDR2 LQKENI. In DNA, the CDR3 is TGTGCCAGCTCACCGGGAGCGGCGAGGACTGAAGCTTTCTTT. Translating it yields CASSPGAARTEAFF.

The gene calls are TRBV7-2 and TRBJ1-1, with D maybe TRBD1 (6 bases). V was clipped by 3 bases and J by 7 bases, with 18 bases between them. Germline lookup yields CDR1 SGHTA and CDR2 FQGNSA. The CDR3 spans 15 residues. The CDR3 spells CASSLDSGTLNEAFF. As DNA, the CDR3 is TGTGCCAGCAGCTTGGACAGCGGGACACTTAATGAAGCTTTCTTT. The entire variable domain, with the rest obtained from reference TRBV7-2 and TRBJ1-1, is as follows: GAGVSQSPSNKVTEKGKDVELRCDPISGHTALYWYRQSLGQGLEFLIYFQGNSAPDKSGLPSDRFSAERTGGSVSTLTIQRTQQEDSAVYLCASSLDSGTLNEAFFGQGTRLTVV.

This clonotype was seen a few times. The genes are TRBV12-3 or TRBV12-4 and TRBJ2-2; perhaps TRBD1 as D (6 bases). The CDR3 totals 14 residues. Trimming removed 5 bases at V and 2 bases at J, with 9 bases between. The CDR3 DNA reads as TGTGCCAGCAGTCAACAGGGAAACACCGGGGAGCTGTTTTTT. Translated: CASSQQGNTGELFF.

This clonotype occurred a few times. The chain uses TRBV20-1 and TRBJ2-3; no firm D call. Deletions cut 6 bases from V and 1 base from J, with 8 bases between. This CDR3 spans 12 amino acids. CDR1 is DFQATT, CDR2 SNEGSKA, per germline (reference sequence). The chain's CDR3 is CSARSGTDTQYF. The CDR3 DNA sequence: TGCAGTGCAAGAAGCGGCACAGATACGCAGTATTTT.

The CDR3, as DNA: TGTGCCAGCAGCTTATCGTTGTGGACTGCAGGGAAGTATGGCTACACCTTC. Translated: CASSLSLWTAGKYGYTF. The chain recombines TRBV7-8 with TRBJ1-2; tentative D call: TRBD1 (5 bases). The germline CDR1 and CDR2 sequences are SGHVS and FQNEAQ. Trimming shortened V by 2 bases and J by 5 bases, and 21 bases separated the two germline ends. The CDR3 runs to 17 residues.

A note on this clonotype: One end of the junction does not line up with germline, which may come from a read error. The rearrangement links TRBV5-1 to TRBJ1-4, with D unresolved. The CDR3 totals 15 residues. Germline CDR1 SGHRS, CDR2 YFSETQ. The CDR3 reads CASSPNLRREKNLFF. In DNA, the CDR3 is TGCGCCAGCAGCCCCAATTTAAGGCGGGAGAAAAACCTGTTTTTT.

This chain uses TRBV18 with TRBJ2-7, with D maybe TRBD1 (5 bases). V lost 1 base and J lost 5, with 15 bases in between. Germline assignment: CDR1 KGHSH and CDR2 LQKENI. This CDR3 comprises 15 residues. CDR3: CASSPLGHLGHEQYF. CDR3 DNA: TGTGCCAGCTCACCACTAGGACACCTTGGCCACGAGCAGTACTTC. The variable domain in full, with the rest retrieved from reference TRBV18 and TRBJ2-7, is NAGVMQNPRHLVRRRGQEARLRCSPMKGHSHVYWYRQLPEEGLKFMVYLQKENIIDESGMPKERFSAEFPKEGPSILRIQQVVRGDSAAYFCASSPLGHLGHEQYFGPGTRLTVT.

This clonotype has a handful of counts. This chain's CDR3 is CATSDPTSPNQPQHF. The CDR3 DNA reads as TGTGCCACCAGTGATCCGACAAGTCCTAATCAGCCCCAGCATTTT. The J gene is TRBJ1-5, the V gene TRBV24-1, with D hard to call. Per the germline V gene, CDR1 is KGHDR and CDR2 is SFDVKD. The V gene lost 3 bases and the J gene lost 4 bases, with 12 bases spanning the gap. CDR3 length equals 15 residues.

This clonotype came up many times. The J gene is TRBJ1-1, the V gene TRBV7-2; possibly TRBD1 for D (6 bases). Trimming left V 5 bases short and J 5 bases short, with 12 bases between. The length of the CDR3 is 13 residues. Germline V CDR1 and CDR2: SGHTA, FQGNSA. CDR3 region: CASSRGAPTEAFF. The CDR3 coding sequence is TGTGCCAGCAGCCGGGGGGCGCCGACTGAAGCTTTCTTT.

The chain links TRBV18 to TRBJ2-7; 9 bases are shared with TRBD1. This CDR3 comprises 15 residues. V trimming: 4 bases; J trimming: 4 bases; junction bases outside the gene matches: 8. CDR1 and CDR2 from the germline V gene are KGHSH and LQKENI. The CDR3 spells CASSRDTGGNYEQYF. CDR3 in DNA: TGTGCCAGCTCACGGGATACAGGGGGCAATTACGAGCAGTACTTC.

The chain is built from TRBV20-1 and TRBJ1-2; D is unclear. The CDR3 length is 10 residues. In germline, CDR1 is DFQATT, CDR2 SNEGSKA (reference sequence). The V and J ends lost 6 bases and 6 bases respectively, with 8 bases between them. CDR3 residues: CSAVGNGYTF. The CDR3 nucleotides are TGCAGTGCCGTCGGGAATGGCTACACCTTC.

The chain joins TRBV2 to TRBJ2-2; D might be TRBD1 or TRBD2, each matching 5 bases. CDR3 length: 14 amino acids. CDR1 is SNHLY, CDR2 FYNNEI, per germline. V was clipped by 4 bases and J by 11 bases, with 17 bases between them. In DNA form, the CDR3 reads TGTGCCAGCAGTGGAGGGGTGAAGAACCGTGAGCTGTTTTTT. It encodes CASSGGVKNRELFF.

The chain joins TRBV3-1 to TRBJ1-2; TRBD1 might be the D (6 bases). Germline V gene data show CDR1 as LGHDT and CDR2 as YNNKEL (reference sequence). Trimming stripped 6 bases from V and 7 bases from J, with 24 bases between. CDR3 length equals 16 residues. The CDR3: CASSLYGGAFDAGYTF. CDR3 coding DNA: TGTGCCAGCAGTTTGTACGGGGGCGCATTTGATGCTGGCTACACCTTC.

V gene TRBV3-1 combines with J gene TRBJ2-4; a possible D gene is TRBD1 (5 bases). Germline-derived CDR1 and CDR2 are LGHDT and YNNKEL (reference sequence). The ends were cut back, 4 bases at V and 10 bases at J, with 8 bases in the middle. This CDR3 region has 11 residues. CDR3 in amino acids: CASSRQGIQYF. The CDR3 DNA reads as TGTGCCAGCAGCCGGCAGGGTATTCAGTACTTC.

The V and J genes are TRBV7-7 and TRBJ1-4, with a possible D match to TRBD1 (6 bases). This CDR3 is built from 24 residues. Deletions cut 1 base from V and 4 bases from J, with 37 bases between. Germline CDR1 SSHAT, CDR2 FNYEAQ (reference sequence). In nucleotides, the CDR3 is TGTGCCAGCAGCTTAGGTTCTCACCAAAAAATACTTCAGGGGATGAAAGAGAGTAATGAAAAACTGTTTTTT. This codes for CASSLGSHQKILQGMKESNEKLFF. Filled out from reference TRBV7-7 and TRBJ1-4, the complete variable domain reads GAGVSQSPRYKVTKRGQDVTLRCDPISSHATLYWYQQALGQGPEFLTYFNYEAQPDKSGLPSDRFSAERPEGSISTLTIQRTEQRDSAMYRCASSLGSHQKILQGMKESNEKLFFGSGTQLSVL.

This clonotype came up many times. The chain recombines TRBV7-9 with TRBJ1-3; perhaps TRBD1 as D (5 bases). The CDR3 runs to 16 residues. V was trimmed by 6 bases and J by 0 bases, leaving 15 bases between them. CDR1 SEHNR and CDR2 FQNEAQ come from the germline V gene (reference sequence). The CDR3 nucleotides are TGTGCCAGCAGTTTGAGTAGGGGCCTCTCTGGAAACACCATATATTTT. Protein: CASSLSRGLSGNTIYF.

The chain links TRBV3-1 to TRBJ1-1; tentatively, D is TRBD1 (5 bases). V lost 1 base, J lost 5 bases, and 14 bases lay in between. Germline assignment: CDR1 LGHDT and CDR2 YNNKEL (reference sequence). The CDR3 extends over 15 amino acids. Here the CDR3 DNA reads TGTGCCAGCAGCCAAGGCGCGGGGGTCAGTACTGAAGCTTTCTTT. It specifies CASSQGAGVSTEAFF. Full variable domain (rest looked up from reference TRBV3-1 and TRBJ1-1): DTAVSQTPKYLVTQMGNDKSIKCEQNLGHDTMYWYKQDSKKFLKIMFSYNNKELIINETVPNRFSPKSPDKAHLNLHINSLELGDSAVYFCASSQGAGVSTEAFFGQGTRLTVV.

The chain is built from TRBV5-1 and TRBJ2-7, with TRBD1 identical over 9 bases. The germline CDR1 and CDR2 sequences are SGHRS and YFSETQ. V lost 0 bases, J lost 3 bases, and 4 bases stayed unmatched. The CDR3 consists of 15 residues. The CDR3 DNA reads TGCGCCAGCAGCTTGGAGGGACAGGGACACTACGAGCAGTACTTC. Amino acids: CASSLEGQGHYEQYF. The entire variable domain, with the rest obtained from reference TRBV5-1 and TRBJ2-7, is as follows: KAGVTQTPRYLIKTRGQQVTLSCSPISGHRSVSWYQQTPGQGLQFLFEYFSETQRNKGNFPGRFSGRQFSNSRSEMNVSTLELGDSALYLCASSLEGQGHYEQYFGPGTRLTVT.

The chain combines TRBV3-1 with TRBJ1-1; 8 bases agree with TRBD1. The CDR3 spans 15 residues. The V and J ends lost 1 base and 3 bases, in that order; junction bases with no gene match: 4. From germline, CDR1 is LGHDT and CDR2 YNNKEL (reference sequence). The CDR3, as DNA: TGTGCCAGCAGCCAAGGACAGGGGCCCCACACTGAAGCTTTCTTT. It yields the protein CASSQGQGPHTEAFF.

The V and J genes are TRBV3-1 and TRBJ2-1; 8 nucleotides align to TRBD2. The length of the CDR3 is 13 residues. Looked up from germline, CDR1 is LGHDT and CDR2 is YNNKEL (reference sequence). Trimming took 4 bases from V and 12 from J; bases not matched to a gene: 8. CDR3 nucleotide sequence: TGTGCCAGCAGCCCGACTGGACTAGCCCTGCAGTTCTTC. Translated, it gives CASSPTGLALQFF.

This chain uses TRBV20-1 with TRBJ1-1; the D is unclear. V gave up 1 base and J gave up 5 bases, with 17 bases separating them. The CDR3 consists of 15 residues. Looked up from germline, CDR1 is DFQATT and CDR2 is SNEGSKA (reference sequence). CDR3 protein: CSARGGLLGGTEAFF. CDR3 DNA: TGCAGTGCTAGAGGAGGCCTTTTAGGTGGAACTGAAGCTTTCTTT.

This clonotype was picked up many times. The chain has TRBV7-2 and TRBJ2-3; D is unclear. The V gene lost 1 base and the J gene lost 3 bases, with 14 bases spanning the gap. The CDR3 extends over 16 amino acids. Germline V gives CDR1 SGHTA, CDR2 FQGNSA. The CDR3 loop is CASSLEGHSRTDTQYF. The CDR3 region has the DNA TGTGCCAGCAGCTTAGAGGGCCACTCCCGAACAGATACGCAGTATTTT.

This clonotype showed up just a few times. This chain uses TRBV5-1 with TRBJ2-4; maybe TRBD2 (6 bases). The CDR3 has 14 amino acids. Per germline, CDR1 SGHRS and CDR2 YFSETQ. Deletions cut 3 bases from V and 0 bases from J, with 7 bases between. This CDR3 reads CASSSGGAKNIQYF. Here the CDR3 DNA reads TGCGCCAGCAGCTCCGGGGGAGCCAAAAACATTCAGTACTTC.